The source of this T cell receptor beta chain is a study of chemoradiotherapy in HPV16-positive cancers. This CDR3 is 15 amino acids long. V was pared by 4 bases and J by 2 bases, with 7 bases of the junction left unmatched. CDR1 is SGHNT and CDR2 is YYREEE in the germline V gene (reference sequence). Study-wide findings and caveats: HPV-specific T cells were functionally defined from only two HPV16-positive patients.

Repeated repertoire sampling spanned the course of chemoradiotherapy. The table came from immunoSEQ multiplex PCR; TCRdb's copy has only in-frame clones and leaves some out. The sample carries about 12,000 clones, about 72% recorded once. As to this clone: What it binds is not known.

The chain recombines TRBV5-4 with TRBJ2-7; TRBD1 aligns across 9 bases. This clonotype originated in a human donor with HPV-associated anogenital cancer. The sample was collected from a patient who underwent chemoradiotherapy. DNA for the CDR3: TGTGCCAGCAGCCAGACAGGGGGGCCGACCTACGAGCAGTACTTC. Its translation: CASSQTGGPTYEQYF.